This paragraph covers one T cell receptor beta chain sequence. What it binds is unknown. The sample is drawn from a study of cytomegalovirus exposure and HLA in healthy donors. The study's findings and limits: Specificity for CMV antigens was confirmed in vitro for a few of the CMV-associated chains. As immune exposure information, only CMV serostatus was available.

The J segment lost 4 bases and the V segment lost 5 bases, leaving 8 bases of the junction unmatched. Per germline, CDR1 SGHVS and CDR2 FNYEAQ. The CDR3 is made up of 14 amino acids. Both 60 Vbeta primers and 13 Jbeta primers went into the PCR. This table comes from immunoSEQ multiplex PCR, and its TCRdb copy is limited to in-frame clones, with some not included. The sample comprises 95,000 to 100,000 clones, about 80% of which are singletons, and more than 1.5% rests with the top ten. The clonotype comes from a man aged 35 to 55 in good health and CMV-seronegative. This chain joins TRBV7-6 and TRBJ2-7; 7 bases line up with TRBD1. The sequenced sample consisted of PBMCs. CDR3 DNA sequence: TGTGCCAGCAGCCCGAGGGACAGCGGTTACGAGCAGTACTTC. It encodes CASSPRDSGYEQYF.